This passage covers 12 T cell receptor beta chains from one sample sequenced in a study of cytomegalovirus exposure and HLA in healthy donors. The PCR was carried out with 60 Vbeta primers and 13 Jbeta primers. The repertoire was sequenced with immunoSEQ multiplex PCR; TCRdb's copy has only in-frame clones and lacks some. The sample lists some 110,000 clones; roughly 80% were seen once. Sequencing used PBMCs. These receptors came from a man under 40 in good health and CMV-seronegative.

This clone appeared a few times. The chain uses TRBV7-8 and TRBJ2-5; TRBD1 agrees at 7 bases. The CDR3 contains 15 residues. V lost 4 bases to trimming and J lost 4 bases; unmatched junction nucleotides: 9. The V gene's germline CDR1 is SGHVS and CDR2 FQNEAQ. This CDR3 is CASSSPQGRVETQYF. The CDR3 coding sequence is TGTGCCAGCAGCTCCCCACAGGGGCGAGTAGAGACCCAGTACTTC.

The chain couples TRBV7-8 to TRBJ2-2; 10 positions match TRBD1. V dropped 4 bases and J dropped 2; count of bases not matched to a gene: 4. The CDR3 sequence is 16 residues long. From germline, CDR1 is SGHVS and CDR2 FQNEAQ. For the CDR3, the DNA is TGTGCCAGCAGCTGGGGACAGGGGCCCAACACCGGGGAGCTGTTTTTT. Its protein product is CASSWGQGPNTGELFF.

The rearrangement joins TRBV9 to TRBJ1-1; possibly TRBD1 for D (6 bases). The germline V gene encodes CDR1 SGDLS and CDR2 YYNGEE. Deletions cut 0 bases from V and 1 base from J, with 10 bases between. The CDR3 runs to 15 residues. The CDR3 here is CASSVDGQPNTEAFF. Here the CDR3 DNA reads TGTGCCAGCAGCGTAGATGGACAGCCGAACACTGAAGCTTTCTTT.

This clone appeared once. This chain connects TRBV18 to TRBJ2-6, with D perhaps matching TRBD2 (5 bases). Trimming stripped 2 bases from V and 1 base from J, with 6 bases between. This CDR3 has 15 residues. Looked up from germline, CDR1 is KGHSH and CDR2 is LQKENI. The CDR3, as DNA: TGTGCCAGCTCACCAACGGGGTCTGGGGCCAACGTCCTGACTTTC. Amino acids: CASSPTGSGANVLTF.

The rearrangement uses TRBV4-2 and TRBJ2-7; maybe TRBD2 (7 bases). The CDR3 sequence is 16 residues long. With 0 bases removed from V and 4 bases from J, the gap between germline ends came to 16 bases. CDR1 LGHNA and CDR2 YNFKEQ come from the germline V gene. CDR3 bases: TGTGCCAGCAGCCAAGATTTCGGCAGGGGAGGGTACGAGCAGTACTTC. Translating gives CASSQDFGRGGYEQYF.

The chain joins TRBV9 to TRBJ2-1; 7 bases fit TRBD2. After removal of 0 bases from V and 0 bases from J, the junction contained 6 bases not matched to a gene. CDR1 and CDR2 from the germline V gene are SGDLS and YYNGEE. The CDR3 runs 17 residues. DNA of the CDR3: TGTGCCAGCAGCGTAGTTGAGGGCGGGAGCTCCTACAATGAGCAGTTCTTC. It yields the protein CASSVVEGGSSYNEQFF.

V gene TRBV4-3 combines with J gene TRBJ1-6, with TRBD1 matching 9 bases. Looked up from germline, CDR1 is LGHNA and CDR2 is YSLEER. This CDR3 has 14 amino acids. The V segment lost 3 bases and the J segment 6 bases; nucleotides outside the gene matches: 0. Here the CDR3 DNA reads TGCGCCAGCAGCCAGGGACAGGGTAATTCACCCCTCCACTTT. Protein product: CASSQGQGNSPLHF.

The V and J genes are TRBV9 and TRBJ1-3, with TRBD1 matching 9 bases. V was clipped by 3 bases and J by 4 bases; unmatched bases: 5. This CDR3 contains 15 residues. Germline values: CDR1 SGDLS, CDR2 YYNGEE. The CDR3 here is CASSEQGAKGNTIYF. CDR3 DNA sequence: TGTGCCAGCAGCGAACAGGGGGCGAAAGGAAACACCATATATTTT. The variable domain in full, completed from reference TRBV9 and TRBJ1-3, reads DSGVTQTPKHLITATGQRVTLRCSPRSGDLSVYWYQQSLDQGLQFLIQYYNGEERAKGNILERFSAQQFPDLHSELNLSSLELGDSALYFCASSEQGAKGNTIYFGEGSWLTVV.

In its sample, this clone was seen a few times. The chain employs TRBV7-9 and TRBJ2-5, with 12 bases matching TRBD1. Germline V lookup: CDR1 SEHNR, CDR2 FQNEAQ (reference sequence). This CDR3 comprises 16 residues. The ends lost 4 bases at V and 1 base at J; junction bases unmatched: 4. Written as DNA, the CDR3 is TGTGCCAGCAGCTCGGGACAGGGGGCCTTCCAAGAGACCCAGTACTTC. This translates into CASSSGQGAFQETQYF.

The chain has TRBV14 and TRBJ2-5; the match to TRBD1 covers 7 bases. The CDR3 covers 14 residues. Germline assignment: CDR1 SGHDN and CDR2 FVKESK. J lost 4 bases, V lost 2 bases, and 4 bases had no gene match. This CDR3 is CASSQRGRTETQYF. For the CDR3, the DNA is TGTGCCAGCAGCCAAAGGGGGCGCACAGAGACCCAGTACTTC.

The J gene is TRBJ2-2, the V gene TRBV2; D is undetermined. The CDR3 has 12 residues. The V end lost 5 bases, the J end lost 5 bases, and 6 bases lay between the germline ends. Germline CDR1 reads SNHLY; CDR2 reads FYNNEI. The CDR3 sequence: CASSLNTGELFF. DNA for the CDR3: TGTGCCAGCAGTCTTAATACCGGGGAGCTGTTTTTT.

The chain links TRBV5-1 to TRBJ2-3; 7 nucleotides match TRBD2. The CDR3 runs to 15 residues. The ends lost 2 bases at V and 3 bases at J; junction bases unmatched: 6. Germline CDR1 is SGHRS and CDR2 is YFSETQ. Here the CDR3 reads CASSLTGGWTDTQYF. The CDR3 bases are TGCGCCAGCAGCTTAACGGGGGGTTGGACAGATACGCAGTATTTT.